This note documents a single T cell receptor beta chain sequence. The CDR3 runs to 14 residues. Germline CDR1 reads MNHEY; CDR2 reads SVGAGI. V dropped 6 bases and J dropped 3; count of bases not matched to a gene: 4. Using immunoSEQ multiplex PCR, the repertoire was profiled, and TCRdb retains in-frame clones only, with some absent. The sample has under 95,000 clones, less than 90% seen once. This specimen comes from a study of blood T cell repertoires in COVID-19. The specimen sequenced was peripheral blood. The chain carries TRBV6-5 and TRBJ1-3; 8 bases map to TRBD1. This receptor was taken from a woman older than 75 with acute or convalescent COVID-19. CDR3 protein: CASRTGGNGNTIYF. Here the CDR3 DNA reads TGTGCCAGCAGAACAGGGGGAAATGGAAACACCATATATTTT.